A single sample is the source of the 3 T cell receptor beta chains below, sequenced in a study of Graves' ophthalmopathy and Graves' hyperthyroidism. As the template, RNA transcripts were used to amplify TCR beta CDR3 regions. Second-round multiplex PCR came after first-round RT-PCR with HTBI primers. TCRdb re-derived calls from the multiplex PCR reads in MiXCR, one entry per CDR3 protein. The sample has approximately 1.2 million distinct CDR3 sequences, about 40% seen once. The sample taken for sequencing was peripheral blood or thyroid tissue (not recorded which). The receptor set was obtained from an adult man with Graves' hyperthyroidism.

This clonotype came up many times. As the CDR3 is not closed by the conserved phenylalanine or tryptophan, this likely results from a read error. The DNA is left out, because the CDR3 cannot be placed on it with certainty; the CDR3 is given as TCRdb lists it. The V call is TRBV6-5, the J call TRBJ2-7. The CDR3 adds up to 8 amino acids, both ends counted. Germline CDR1 is MNHEY and CDR2 is SVGAGI. The CDR3 loop reads CASSYSGS.

This clonotype was counted a few times. The chain has TRBV10-3 and TRBJ1-2; a weak D match, TRBD1 (5 bases). This CDR3 has 14 residues. Trimming shortened V by 5 bases and J by 4 bases, and 14 bases separated the two germline ends. Germline CDR1 ENHRY, CDR2 SYGVKD. The CDR3 nucleotides read TGTGCCATCAGTACCAGGGTTCCAAGCTATGGCTACACCTTC. It codes for CAISTRVPSYGYTF.

This rearrangement joins TRBV6-5 to TRBJ2-5; TRBD1 is a possible D gene (6 bases). The CDR3 contains 14 residues. Per the germline V gene, CDR1 is MNHEY and CDR2 is SVGAGI. Trimming shortened V by 2 bases and J by 6 bases, and 13 bases separated the two germline ends. For the CDR3, the DNA is TGTGCCAGCAGTTACGGTAACAGGGTGAAGACCCAGTACTTC. It encodes CASSYGNRVKTQYF.